This T cell receptor (beta chain) was retrieved from a study of blood T cell repertoires in COVID-19. For the study at large: There were acute and convalescent COVID-19 samples, and they came from the United States, Italy and Spain.

V gave up 4 bases and J gave up 0 bases, with 11 bases separating them. Germline V gene lookup returns CDR1 SGHRS and CDR2 YFSETQ. The CDR3 consists of 15 residues. Authors' analysis steps: Estimation of nucleated cell counts was performed using reference gene primer amplification. Sequencing used immunoSEQ multiplex PCR; TCRdb keeps in-frame clones, though not all of them. That table is the source of V, J and clone size, and D and trimming were worked out from the DNA. The sample comprises 300,000 to 400,000 clones, 85% to 90% of which are singletons, and about 6% rests with the top ten. The source material was peripheral blood. This clonotype was obtained from a woman aged 45-65 years with COVID-19, enrolled during active disease. The chain has TRBV5-1 and TRBJ1-3; D is perhaps TRBD1 (6 bases). The CDR3 protein is CASSTQGGSGNTIYF. CDR3 DNA: TGCGCCAGCAGCACGCAAGGGGGCTCTGGAAACACCATATATTTT.